The T cell receptor beta chain described here comes from a study of cytomegalovirus exposure and HLA in healthy donors. A multiplex PCR was run with 60 Vbeta primers and 13 Jbeta primers. Sequencing was performed with immunoSEQ multiplex PCR; in TCRdb, only in-frame clones are kept and a portion is missing. This sample's table reports about 60,000 clones. This CDR3 contains 17 residues. Trimming removed 2 bases from V and 5 bases from J; junction bases left unmatched: 9. The germline gives CDR1 LGHNA, CDR2 YNFKEQ. Notes on the study in general: Later analysis demonstrated an association between a missense DCLRE1C variant and TCR beta V- and J-gene trimming. TCR beta sequences reportedly predicted the HLA-A and HLA-B alleles of most subjects accurately. Analyzed later, association rates of TCRs varied across HLA loci, with DRB1 most and HLA-C fewest.

At the time of sampling, donors were nominally healthy, though unrecorded immune exposures were likely. With regard to this clone: Its antigen is currently unknown.

The sequenced sample consisted of PBMCs. The chain carries TRBV4-2 and TRBJ2-5, with 12 bases that match TRBD1. This receptor was obtained from a man aged 50 to 60 in good health and CMV-seropositive. The CDR3 coding sequence is TGTGCCAGCAGCCAAACTCGGGGGACAGGGGGCGCGGAGACCCAGTACTTC. This codes for CASSQTRGTGGAETQYF.